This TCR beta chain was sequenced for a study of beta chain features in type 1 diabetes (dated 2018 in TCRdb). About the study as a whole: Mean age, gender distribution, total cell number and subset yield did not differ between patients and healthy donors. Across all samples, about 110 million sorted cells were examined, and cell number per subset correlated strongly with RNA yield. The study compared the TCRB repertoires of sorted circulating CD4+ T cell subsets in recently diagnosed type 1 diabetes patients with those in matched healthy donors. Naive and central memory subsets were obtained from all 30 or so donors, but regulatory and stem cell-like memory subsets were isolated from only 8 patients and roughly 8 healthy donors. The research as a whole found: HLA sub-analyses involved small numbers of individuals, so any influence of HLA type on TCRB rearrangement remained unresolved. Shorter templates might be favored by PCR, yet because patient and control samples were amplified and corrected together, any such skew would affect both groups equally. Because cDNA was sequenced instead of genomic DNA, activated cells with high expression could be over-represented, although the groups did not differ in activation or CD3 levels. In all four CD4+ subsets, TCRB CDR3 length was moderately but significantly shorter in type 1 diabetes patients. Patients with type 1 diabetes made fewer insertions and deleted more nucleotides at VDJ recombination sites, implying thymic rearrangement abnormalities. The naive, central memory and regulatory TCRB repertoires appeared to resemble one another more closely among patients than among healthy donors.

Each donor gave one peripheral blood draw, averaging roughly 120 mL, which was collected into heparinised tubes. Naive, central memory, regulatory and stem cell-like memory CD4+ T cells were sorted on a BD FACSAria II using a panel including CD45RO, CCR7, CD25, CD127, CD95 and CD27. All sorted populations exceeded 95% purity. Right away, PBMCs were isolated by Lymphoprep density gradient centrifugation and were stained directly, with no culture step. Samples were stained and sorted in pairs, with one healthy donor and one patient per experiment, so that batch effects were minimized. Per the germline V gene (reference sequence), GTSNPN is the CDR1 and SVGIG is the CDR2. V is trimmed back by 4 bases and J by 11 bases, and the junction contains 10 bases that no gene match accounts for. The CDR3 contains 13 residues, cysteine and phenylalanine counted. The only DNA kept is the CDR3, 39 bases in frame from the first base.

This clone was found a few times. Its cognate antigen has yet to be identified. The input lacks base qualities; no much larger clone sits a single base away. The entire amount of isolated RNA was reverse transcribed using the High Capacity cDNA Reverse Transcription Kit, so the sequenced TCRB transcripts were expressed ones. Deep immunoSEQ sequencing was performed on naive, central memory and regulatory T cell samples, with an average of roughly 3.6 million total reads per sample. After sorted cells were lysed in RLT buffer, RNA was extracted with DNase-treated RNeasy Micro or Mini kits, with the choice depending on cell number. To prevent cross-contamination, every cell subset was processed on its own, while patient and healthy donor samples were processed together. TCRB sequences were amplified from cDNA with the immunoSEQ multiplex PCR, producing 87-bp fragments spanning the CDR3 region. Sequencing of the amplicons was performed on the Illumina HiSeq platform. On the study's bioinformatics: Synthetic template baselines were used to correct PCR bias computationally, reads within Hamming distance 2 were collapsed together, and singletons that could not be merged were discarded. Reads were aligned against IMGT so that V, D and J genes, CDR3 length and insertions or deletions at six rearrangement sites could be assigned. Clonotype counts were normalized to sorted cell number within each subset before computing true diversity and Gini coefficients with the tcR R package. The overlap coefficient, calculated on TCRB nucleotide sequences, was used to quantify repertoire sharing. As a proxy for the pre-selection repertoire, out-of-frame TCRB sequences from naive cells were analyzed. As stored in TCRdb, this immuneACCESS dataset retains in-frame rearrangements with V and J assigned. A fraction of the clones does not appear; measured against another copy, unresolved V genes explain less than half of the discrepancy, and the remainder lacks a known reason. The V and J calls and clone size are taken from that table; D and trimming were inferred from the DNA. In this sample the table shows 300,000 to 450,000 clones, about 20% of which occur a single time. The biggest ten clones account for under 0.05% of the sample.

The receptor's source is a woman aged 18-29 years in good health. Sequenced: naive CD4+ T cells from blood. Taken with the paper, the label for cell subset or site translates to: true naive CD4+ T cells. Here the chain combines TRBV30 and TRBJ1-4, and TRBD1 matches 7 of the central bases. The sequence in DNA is TGTGCCTGGAACGCCGGGACAGCCGACAAACTGTTTTTT. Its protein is CAWNAGTADKLFF.